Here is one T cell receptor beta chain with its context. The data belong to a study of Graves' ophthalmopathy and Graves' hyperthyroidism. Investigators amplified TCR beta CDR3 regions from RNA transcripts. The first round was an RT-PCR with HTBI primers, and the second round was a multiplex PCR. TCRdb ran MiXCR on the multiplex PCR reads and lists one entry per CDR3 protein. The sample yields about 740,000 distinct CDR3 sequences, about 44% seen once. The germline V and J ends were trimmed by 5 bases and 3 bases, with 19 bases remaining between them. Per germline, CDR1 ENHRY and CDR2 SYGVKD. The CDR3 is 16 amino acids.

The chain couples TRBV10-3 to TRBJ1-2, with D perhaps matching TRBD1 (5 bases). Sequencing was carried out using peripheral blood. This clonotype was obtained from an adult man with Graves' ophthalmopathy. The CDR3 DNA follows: TGTGCCATCAGTTCACTAAGGGGATCCCTTGACTATGGCTACACCTTC. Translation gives CAISSLRGSLDYGYTF.